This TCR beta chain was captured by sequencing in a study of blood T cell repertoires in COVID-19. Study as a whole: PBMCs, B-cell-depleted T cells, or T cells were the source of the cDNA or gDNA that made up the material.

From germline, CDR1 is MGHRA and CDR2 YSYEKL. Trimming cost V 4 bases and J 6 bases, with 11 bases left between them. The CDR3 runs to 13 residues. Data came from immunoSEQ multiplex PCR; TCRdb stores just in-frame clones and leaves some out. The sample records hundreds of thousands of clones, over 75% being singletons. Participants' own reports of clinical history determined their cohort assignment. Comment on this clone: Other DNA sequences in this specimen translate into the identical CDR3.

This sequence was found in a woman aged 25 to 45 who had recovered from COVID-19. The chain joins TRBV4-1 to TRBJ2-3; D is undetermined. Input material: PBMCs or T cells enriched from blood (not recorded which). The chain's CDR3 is CASSLLAADTQYF. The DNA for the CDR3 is TGCGCCAGCAGCCTCCTGGCGGCGGATACGCAGTATTTT.